Listed below are T cell receptor beta chains from one sample, sequenced in a study of cytomegalovirus exposure and HLA in healthy donors. The table came from immunoSEQ multiplex PCR; TCRdb's copy has only in-frame clones and leaves some out. The sample lists around 190,000 clones, about four fifths occurring once. Sequencing used PBMCs. Receptors were obtained from a woman in her 40s in good health and CMV-seronegative. CDR3s include the opening cysteine and the closing phenylalanine or tryptophan. The D gene is left open where the match is weak. Not all rows give a size; the values are once, few, many and, for expanded clones, a class.

v_call	d_call	j_call	clone_size	cdr3_aa	cdr3_nt
TRBV4-1	-	TRBJ1-2	-	CASSHLPGTSFNYGYTF	TGCGCCAGCAGCCACCTCCCCGGGACTTCGTTTAACTATGGCTACACCTTC
TRBV7-6	-	TRBJ2-1	-	CASSLAAGNSYNEQFF	TGTGCCAGCAGCTTAGCGGCAGGTAACTCCTACAATGAGCAGTTCTTC
TRBV5-8	TRBD1	TRBJ1-6	few	CASSSKTGWAPLHF	TGTGCCAGCAGCTCGAAGACAGGGTGGGCACCCCTCCACTTT
TRBV19	TRBD1	TRBJ2-2	-	CASIPGQTITGELFF	TGTGCCAGTATTCCGGGACAGACAATCACCGGGGAGCTGTTTTTT
TRBV19	TRBD1	TRBJ1-1	-	CASSRGQRTEAFF	TGTGCCAGTAGCAGGGGGCAACGCACTGAAGCTTTCTTT
TRBV2	-	TRBJ2-1	-	CASRAIEAEQFF	TGTGCCAGCAGAGCCATAGAGGCTGAGCAGTTCTTC
TRBV29-1	-	TRBJ1-1	-	CSVYGGGTEAFF	TGCAGCGTATACGGGGGAGGCACTGAAGCTTTCTTT
TRBV19	-	TRBJ2-2	-	CASTTTTPNTGELFF	TGTGCCAGTACCACTACGACCCCGAACACCGGGGAGCTGTTTTTT
TRBV19	TRBD1	TRBJ1-5	few	CASSGAGTGFQPQHF	TGTGCCAGTAGTGGGGCCGGGACAGGGTTCCAGCCCCAGCATTTT
TRBV27	TRBD1	TRBJ2-2	-	CASGTGWDTGELFF	TGTGCCAGTGGGACAGGTTGGGACACCGGGGAGCTGTTTTTT
TRBV19	TRBD2	TRBJ2-1	-	CASSRDGLAGGGEQFF	TGTGCCAGTAGTAGAGACGGACTAGCGGGAGGTGGGGAGCAGTTCTTC
TRBV5-1	-	TRBJ2-1	-	CASAPAPSARFSYNEQFF	TGCGCCAGCGCCCCGGCCCCCAGCGCGCGATTCTCCTACAATGAGCAGTTCTTC
TRBV27	TRBD1	TRBJ2-1	-	CASSFGRDRGFNEQFF	TGTGCCAGCAGTTTCGGCCGGGACAGGGGGTTCAATGAGCAGTTCTTC
TRBV10-3	TRBD2	TRBJ2-7	-	CATLAGGDEQYF	TGTGCCACCTTAGCGGGAGGTGACGAGCAGTACTTC
TRBV6-5	-	TRBJ2-5	-	CATGAQTQYF	TGTGCCACAGGGGCGCAGACCCAGTACTTC
TRBV28	TRBD2	TRBJ2-1	-	CASSLSGRAREQFF	TGTGCCAGCAGTCTCAGCGGGAGGGCCAGGGAGCAGTTCTTC
TRBV9	-	TRBJ1-1	-	CASSVEGGTEAFF	TGTGCCAGCAGCGTAGAGGGGGGGACTGAAGCTTTCTTT
TRBV2	TRBD1	TRBJ2-1	-	CASSGWDRGYNEQFF	TGTGCCAGCAGTGGTTGGGACAGGGGCTACAATGAGCAGTTCTTC
TRBV9	-	TRBJ2-1	-	CASSVDGDLSDEQFF	TGTGCCAGCAGCGTAGACGGGGACTTATCGGATGAGCAGTTCTTC
TRBV4-3	TRBD1	TRBJ1-4	-	CASSQNDRGAEKLFF	TGCGCCAGCAGCCAAAACGACAGGGGCGCTGAAAAACTGTTTTTT
TRBV11-2	TRBD2	TRBJ2-1	-	CASRRFPRTSGSGEQFF	TGTGCCAGCAGGCGATTCCCCAGGACTAGCGGGAGTGGTGAGCAGTTCTTC
TRBV29-1	-	TRBJ2-3	few	CSVGVAAGDTQYF	TGCAGCGTTGGGGTTGCGGCGGGAGATACGCAGTATTTT
TRBV30	-	TRBJ2-7	-	CAWTSGYEQYF	TGTGCCTGGACTTCGGGTTACGAGCAGTACTTC
TRBV7-6	-	TRBJ2-1	-	CASSSKVGREGDSSYNEQFF	TGTGCCAGCAGCTCAAAGGTTGGGCGGGAAGGGGATTCCTCCTACAATGAGCAGTTCTTC
TRBV25-1	TRBD1	TRBJ1-6	-	CASKQGNNSPLHF	TGTGCCAGCAAACAGGGGAATAATTCACCCCTCCACTTT
TRBV9	-	TRBJ2-1	-	CASSVKMESLRNEQFF	TGTGCCAGCAGCGTAAAAATGGAGAGTCTACGGAATGAGCAGTTCTTC
TRBV7-7	-	TRBJ2-5	-	CASSLDSQLQETQYF	TGTGCTAGCAGCTTAGACTCACAGCTCCAAGAGACCCAGTACTTC
TRBV5-1	TRBD2	TRBJ2-7	-	CASSPLQGGGAYEQYF	TGCGCCAGCAGCCCCCTTCAGGGCGGGGGGGCCTACGAGCAGTACTTC
TRBV7-8	-	TRBJ2-1	-	CASSPNPYNEQFF	TGTGCCAGCAGTCCTAATCCCTACAATGAGCAGTTCTTC
TRBV11-2	TRBD1	TRBJ2-5	-	CASSQTGAETQYF	TGTGCCAGCAGCCAGACAGGGGCAGAGACCCAGTACTTC
TRBV11-3	-	TRBJ1-1	-	CASSLGQGRNTEAFF	TGTGCCAGCAGCTTAGGGCAGGGGAGGAACACTGAAGCTTTCTTT
TRBV27	TRBD1	TRBJ1-4	-	CASRGQGSEKLFF	TGTGCCAGCAGGGGACAGGGTTCGGAAAAACTGTTTTTT
TRBV7-8	-	TRBJ2-5	-	CASSPSGHLQETQYF	TGTGCCAGCAGCCCATCGGGACACCTGCAAGAGACCCAGTACTTC
TRBV18	-	TRBJ1-3	once	CASSVSSGTSSGNTIYF	TGTGCCAGCTCAGTCTCATCGGGAACTAGCTCTGGAAACACCATATATTTT
TRBV2	-	TRBJ1-2	-	CASSAPGWSGYTF	TGTGCCAGCAGTGCCCCCGGGTGGTCTGGCTACACCTTC
TRBV27	TRBD2	TRBJ2-1	-	CASSFGGYTRLSYNEQFF	TGTGCCAGCAGTTTCGGGGGGTACACCCGGCTCTCCTACAATGAGCAGTTCTTC
TRBV18	TRBD1	TRBJ2-2	-	CASSPQGAPNTGELFF	TGTGCCAGCTCACCGCAGGGGGCCCCGAACACCGGGGAGCTGTTTTTT
TRBV5-1	TRBD2	TRBJ2-3	-	CASGPGASGNSDTQYF	TGCGCCAGCGGCCCGGGGGCTAGCGGGAATTCAGATACGCAGTATTTT